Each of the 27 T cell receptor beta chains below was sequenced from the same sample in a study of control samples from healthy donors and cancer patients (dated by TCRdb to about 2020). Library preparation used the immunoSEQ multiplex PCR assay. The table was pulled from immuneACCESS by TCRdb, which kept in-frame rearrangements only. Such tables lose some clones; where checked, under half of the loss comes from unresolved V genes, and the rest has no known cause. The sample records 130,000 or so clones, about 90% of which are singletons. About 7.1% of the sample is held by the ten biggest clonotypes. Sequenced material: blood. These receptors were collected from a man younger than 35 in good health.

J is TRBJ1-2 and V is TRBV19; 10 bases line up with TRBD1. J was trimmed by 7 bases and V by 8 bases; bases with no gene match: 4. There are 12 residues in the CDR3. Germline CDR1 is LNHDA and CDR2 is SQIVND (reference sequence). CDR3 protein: CASLDRGAGYTF. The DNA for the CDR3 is TGTGCCAGTTTGGACAGGGGGGCTGGCTACACCTTC.

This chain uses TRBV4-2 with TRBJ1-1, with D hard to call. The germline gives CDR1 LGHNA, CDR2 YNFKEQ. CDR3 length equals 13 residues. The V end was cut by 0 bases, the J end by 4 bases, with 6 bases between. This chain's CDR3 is CASSQERGTEAFF. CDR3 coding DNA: TGTGCCAGCAGCCAAGAGCGGGGCACTGAAGCTTTCTTT.

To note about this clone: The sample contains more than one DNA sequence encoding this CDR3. The DNA for the CDR3 is TGTGCCAGCAGCTTGTCAGGGAACTATGGCTACACCTTC. It codes for CASSLSGNYGYTF. The V and J genes are TRBV5-6 and TRBJ1-2; maybe TRBD1 (5 bases). CDR1 is SGHDT and CDR2 is YYEEEE in the germline V gene. V lost 1 base, J lost 2 bases, and 6 bases lay in between. The CDR3 is made up of 13 amino acids.

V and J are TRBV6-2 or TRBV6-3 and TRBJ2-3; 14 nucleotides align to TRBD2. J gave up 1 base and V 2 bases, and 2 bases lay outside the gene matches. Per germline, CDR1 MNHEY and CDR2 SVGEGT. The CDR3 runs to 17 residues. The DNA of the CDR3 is TGTGCCAGCAGTTACGGGACTAGCGGGGGAGGCACAGATACGCAGTATTTT. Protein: CASSYGTSGGGTDTQYF.

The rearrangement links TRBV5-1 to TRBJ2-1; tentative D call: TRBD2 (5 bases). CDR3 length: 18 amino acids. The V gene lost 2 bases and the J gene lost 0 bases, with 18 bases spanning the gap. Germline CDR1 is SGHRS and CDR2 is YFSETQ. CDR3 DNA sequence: TGCGCCAGCAGCTTCCGTCCCTCCAGCGGTAGCTCCTACAATGAGCAGTTCTTC. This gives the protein CASSFRPSSGSSYNEQFF.

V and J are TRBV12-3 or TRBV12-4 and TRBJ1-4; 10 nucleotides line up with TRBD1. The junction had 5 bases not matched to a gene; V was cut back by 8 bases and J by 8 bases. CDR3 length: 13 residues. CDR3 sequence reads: CASQGQGKEKLFF. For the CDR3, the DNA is TGTGCCAGCCAGGGACAGGGGAAAGAAAAACTGTTTTTT.

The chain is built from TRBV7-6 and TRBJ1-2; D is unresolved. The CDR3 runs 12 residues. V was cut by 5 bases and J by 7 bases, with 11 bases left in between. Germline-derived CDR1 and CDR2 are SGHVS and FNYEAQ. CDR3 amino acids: CASSPSSIGYTF. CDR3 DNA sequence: TGTGCCAGCAGCCCCTCTTCTATTGGCTACACCTTC.

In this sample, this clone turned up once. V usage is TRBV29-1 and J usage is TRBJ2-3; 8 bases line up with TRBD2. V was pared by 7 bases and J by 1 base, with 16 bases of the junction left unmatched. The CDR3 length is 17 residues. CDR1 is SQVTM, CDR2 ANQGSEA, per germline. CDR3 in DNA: TGCAGCGCCTCGGGCCGTTTTCGGGGGGGCCGCACAGATACGCAGTATTTT. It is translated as CSASGRFRGGRTDTQYF.

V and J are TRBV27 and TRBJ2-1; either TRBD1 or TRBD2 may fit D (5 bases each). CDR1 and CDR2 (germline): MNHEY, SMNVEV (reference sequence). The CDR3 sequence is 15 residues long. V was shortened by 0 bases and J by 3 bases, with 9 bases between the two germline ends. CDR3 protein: CASSLSGTIYNEQFF. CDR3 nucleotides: TGTGCCAGCAGTTTATCCGGGACCATCTACAATGAGCAGTTCTTC.

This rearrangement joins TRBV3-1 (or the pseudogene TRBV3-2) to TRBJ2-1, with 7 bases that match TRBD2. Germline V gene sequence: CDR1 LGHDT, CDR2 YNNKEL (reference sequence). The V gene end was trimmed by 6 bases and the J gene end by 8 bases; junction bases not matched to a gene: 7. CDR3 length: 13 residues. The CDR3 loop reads CASSLEAGDEQFF. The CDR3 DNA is TGTGCCAGCAGTCTGGAGGCGGGGGATGAGCAGTTCTTC.

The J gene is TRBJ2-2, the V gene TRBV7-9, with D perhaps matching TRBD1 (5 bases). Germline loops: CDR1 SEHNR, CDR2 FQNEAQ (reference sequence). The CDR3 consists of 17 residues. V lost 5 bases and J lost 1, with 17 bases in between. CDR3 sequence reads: CASSSDTDDRNTGELFF. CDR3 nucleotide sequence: TGTGCCAGCAGCAGTGATACAGATGACAGGAACACCGGGGAGCTGTTTTTT.

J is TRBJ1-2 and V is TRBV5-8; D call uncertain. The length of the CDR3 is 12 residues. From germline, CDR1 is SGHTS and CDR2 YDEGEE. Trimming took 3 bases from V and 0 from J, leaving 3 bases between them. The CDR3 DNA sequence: TGTGCCAGCAGCTCACCTAACTATGGCTACACCTTC. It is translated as CASSSPNYGYTF.

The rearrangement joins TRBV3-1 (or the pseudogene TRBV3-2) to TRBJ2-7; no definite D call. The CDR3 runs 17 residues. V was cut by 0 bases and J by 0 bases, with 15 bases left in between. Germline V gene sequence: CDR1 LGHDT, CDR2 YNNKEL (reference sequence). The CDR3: CASSQDSTLGRSYEQYF. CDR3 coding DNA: TGTGCCAGCAGCCAAGATTCAACTCTTGGCCGCTCCTACGAGCAGTACTTC.

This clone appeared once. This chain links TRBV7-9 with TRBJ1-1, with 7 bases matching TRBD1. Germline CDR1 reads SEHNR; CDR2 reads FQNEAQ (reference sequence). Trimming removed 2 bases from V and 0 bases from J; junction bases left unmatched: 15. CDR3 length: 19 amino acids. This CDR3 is CASSLSNLRDSYMNTEAFF. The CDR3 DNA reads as TGTGCCAGCAGCTTAAGCAACCTCAGGGACAGCTACATGAACACTGAAGCTTTCTTT.

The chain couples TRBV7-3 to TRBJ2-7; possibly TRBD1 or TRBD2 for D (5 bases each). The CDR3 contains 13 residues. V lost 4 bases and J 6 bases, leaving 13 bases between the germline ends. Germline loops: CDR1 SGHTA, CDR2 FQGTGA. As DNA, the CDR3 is TGTGCCAGCAGCTCGGGACGGCTCGCCGAGCAGTACTTC. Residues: CASSSGRLAEQYF.

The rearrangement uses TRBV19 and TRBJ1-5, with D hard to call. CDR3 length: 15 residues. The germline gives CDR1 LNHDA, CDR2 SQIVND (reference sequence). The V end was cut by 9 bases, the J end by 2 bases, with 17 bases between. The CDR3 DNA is TGTGCCAGCGCCGAGAGGGTTGGAGGCAATCAGCCCCAGCATTTT. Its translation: CASAERVGGNQPQHF.

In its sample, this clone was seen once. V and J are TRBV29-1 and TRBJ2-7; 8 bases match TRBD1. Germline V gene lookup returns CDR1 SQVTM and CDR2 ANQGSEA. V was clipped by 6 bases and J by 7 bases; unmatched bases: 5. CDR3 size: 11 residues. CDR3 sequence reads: CSVGQGREQYF. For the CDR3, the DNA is TGCAGCGTCGGACAGGGTCGGGAGCAGTACTTC.

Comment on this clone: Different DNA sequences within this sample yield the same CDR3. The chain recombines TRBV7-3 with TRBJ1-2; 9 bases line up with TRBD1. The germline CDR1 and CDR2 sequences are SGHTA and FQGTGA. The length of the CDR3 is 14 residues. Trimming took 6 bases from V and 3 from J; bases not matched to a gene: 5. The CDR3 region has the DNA TGTGCCAGCAGTTTGACAGGGGGGGACTATGGCTACACCTTC. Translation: CASSLTGGDYGYTF.

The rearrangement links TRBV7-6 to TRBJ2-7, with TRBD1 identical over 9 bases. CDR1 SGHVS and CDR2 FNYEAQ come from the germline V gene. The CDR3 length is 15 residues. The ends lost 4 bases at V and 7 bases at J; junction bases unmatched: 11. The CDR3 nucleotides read TGTGCCAGCAGCTCGATCCCCGGGACAGGGAGAGAGCAGTACTTC. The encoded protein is CASSSIPGTGREQYF.

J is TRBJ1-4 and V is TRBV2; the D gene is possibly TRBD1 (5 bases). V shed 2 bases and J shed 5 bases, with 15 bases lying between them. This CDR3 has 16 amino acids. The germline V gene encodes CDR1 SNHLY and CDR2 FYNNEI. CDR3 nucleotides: TGTGCCAGCAGTGAAACGGACACATGGGGAAATGAAAAACTGTTTTTT. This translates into CASSETDTWGNEKLFF.

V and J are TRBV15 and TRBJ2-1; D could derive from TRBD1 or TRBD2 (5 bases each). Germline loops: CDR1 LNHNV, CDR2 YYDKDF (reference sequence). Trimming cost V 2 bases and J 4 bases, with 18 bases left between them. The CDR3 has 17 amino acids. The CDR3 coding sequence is TGTGCCACCAGCAGACTTACCGGGACGGCAGGGTACAATGAGCAGTTCTTC. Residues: CATSRLTGTAGYNEQFF.

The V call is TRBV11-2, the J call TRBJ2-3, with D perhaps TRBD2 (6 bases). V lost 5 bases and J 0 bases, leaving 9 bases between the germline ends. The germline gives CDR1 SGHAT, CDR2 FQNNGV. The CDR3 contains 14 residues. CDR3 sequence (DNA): TGTGCCAGCAGCCCCCGGGAGAGCACAGATACGCAGTATTTT. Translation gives CASSPRESTDTQYF.

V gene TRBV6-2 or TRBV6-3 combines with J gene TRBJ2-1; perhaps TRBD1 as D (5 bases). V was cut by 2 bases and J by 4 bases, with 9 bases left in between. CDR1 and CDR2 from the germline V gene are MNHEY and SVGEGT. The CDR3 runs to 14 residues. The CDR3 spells CASSYGAGYNEQFF. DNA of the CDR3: TGTGCCAGCAGTTACGGGGCCGGATACAATGAGCAGTTCTTC.

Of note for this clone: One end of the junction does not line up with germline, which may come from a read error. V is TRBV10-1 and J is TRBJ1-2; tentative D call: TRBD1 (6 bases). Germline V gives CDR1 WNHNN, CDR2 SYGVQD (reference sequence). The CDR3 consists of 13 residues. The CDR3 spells CASSDLWDTPVSF. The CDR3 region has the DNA TGCGCCAGCAGTGACTTGTGGGACACTCCTGTATCCTTC.

CDR3 residues: CASSDRDWNQPQHF. The CDR3 nucleotides are TGTGCCAGCAGTGACAGGGATTGGAATCAGCCCCAGCATTTT. The chain uses TRBV6-1 and TRBJ1-5, with D possibly being TRBD1 (5 bases). V lost 3 bases to trimming and J lost 4 bases, with 10 bases between them. Per germline, CDR1 MNHNS and CDR2 SASEGT. The CDR3 contains 14 residues.

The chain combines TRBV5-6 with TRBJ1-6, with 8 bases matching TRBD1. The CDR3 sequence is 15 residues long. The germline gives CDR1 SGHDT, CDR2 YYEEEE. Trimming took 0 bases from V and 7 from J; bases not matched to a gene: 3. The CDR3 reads CASSLGRGRNSPLHF. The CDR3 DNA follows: TGTGCCAGCAGCTTGGGCAGGGGGCGAAATTCACCCCTCCACTTT.

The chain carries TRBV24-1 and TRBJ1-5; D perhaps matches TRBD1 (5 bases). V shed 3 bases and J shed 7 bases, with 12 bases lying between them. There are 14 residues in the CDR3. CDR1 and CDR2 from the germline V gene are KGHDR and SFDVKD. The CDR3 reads CATSDDSTRQPQHF. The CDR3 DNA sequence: TGTGCCACCAGTGATGACAGTACAAGGCAGCCCCAGCATTTT.